The 18 T cell receptor beta chains reported below all come from one sample, sequenced in a study of T-cell reconstitution after alpha-beta-depleted transplantation in children (dated by TCRdb to the mid-2010s). The receptor library was made with PCR. Sequenced using an Illumina HiSeq 2500. Molecular barcoding was employed in the preparation of TCR libraries, with unique molecular identifiers being used to normalize TCRbeta repertoire quantification. TCRdb's own reprocessing of the public reads used fastp at Q25 and MiXCR and kept productive beta chains. Rows with a matching CDR3 protein are joined into one entry that keeps the most common DNA and genes. For this sample there are approximately 30,000 distinct CDR3 sequences; roughly 6% appear just once. 7% of the sample is taken by the ten largest. This specimen's treatment or condition label, interpreted: allogeneic hematopoietic cell transplantation with graft depleted of TCRalphabeta T cells and CD19 B cells.

The material was PBMCs, mostly from graft donor cells, obtained 180 days after TCRalphabeta/CD19-depleted stem cell transplant. These receptors originate from a male patient younger than 18 who had a stem cell transplant for acute myeloid leukemia, so the T cells may come from the graft donor.

The sample holds many counts of this clonotype. The V gene is TRBV20-1, the J gene TRBJ1-5; no clear D gene. The CDR3 loop spans 16 amino acids. The germline gives CDR1 DFQATT, CDR2 SNEGSKA (reference sequence). V was pared by 0 bases and J by 3 bases, with 15 bases between. CDR3 region: CSARDRQAGFNQPQHF. The CDR3 DNA follows: TGCAGTGCTAGAGACCGGCAGGCTGGTTTCAATCAGCCCCAGCATTTT.

There are many counts of this clonotype. J is TRBJ2-3 and V is TRBV7-9; TRBD2 matches 7 bases. Losses at the gene ends were 3 bases for V and 2 bases for J; bases not matched to a gene: 5. Germline values: CDR1 SEHNR, CDR2 FQNEAQ (reference sequence). This CDR3 spans 15 amino acids. CDR3 loop: CASSLEGGPTDTQYF. As DNA, the CDR3 is TGTGCCAGCAGCTTGGAGGGAGGGCCCACAGATACGCAGTATTTT. Together with reference TRBV7-9 and TRBJ2-3, the CDR3 gives the full variable domain: DTGVSQNPRHKITKRGQNVTFRCDPISEHNRLYWYRQTLGQGPEFLTYFQNEAQLEKSRLLSDRFSAERPKGSFSTLEIQRTEQGDSAMYLCASSLEGGPTDTQYFGPGTRLTVL.

Ten or more counts support this clonotype. This chain joins TRBV27 and TRBJ2-1, with 11 nucleotides matching TRBD1. Germline CDR1 MNHEY, CDR2 SMNVEV (reference sequence). Trimming took 4 bases from V and 9 from J; bases not matched to a gene: 8. The CDR3 totals 15 residues. The CDR3 reads CASSSSGTGGFEQFF. CDR3 DNA sequence: TGTGCCAGCAGTTCTTCCGGGACAGGGGGTTTTGAGCAGTTCTTC.

This clonotype was recorded at least ten times. The chain combines TRBV5-6 with TRBJ2-7, with D unresolved. Germline V gives CDR1 SGHDT, CDR2 YYEEEE. This CDR3 spans 14 amino acids. V lost 3 bases and J 2 bases, leaving 12 bases between the germline ends. DNA of the CDR3: TGTGCCAGCAGCTGGACGGATCTTCCCTACGAGCAGTACGTC. Encoded protein: CASSWTDLPYEQYV.

This clonotype was seen many times. V usage is TRBV5-1 and J usage is TRBJ2-7; TRBD2 agrees at 10 bases. Unmatched junction bases numbered 8, after V lost 4 bases and J lost 4 bases. CDR1 is SGHRS and CDR2 is YFSETQ in the germline V gene. The CDR3 sequence is 15 residues long. CDR3 nucleotide sequence: TGCGCCAGCAGCGTACTAGCGGGGATCACTTACGAGCAGTACTTC. It specifies CASSVLAGITYEQYF.

This clonotype was observed many times. This CDR3 is CASSPSGRGETQYF. CDR3 coding DNA: TGTGCCAGCAGCCCCAGCGGGAGGGGGGAGACCCAGTACTTC. The rearrangement links TRBV7-2 to TRBJ2-5; 10 positions agree with TRBD2. The CDR3 length is 14 residues. Germline V gives CDR1 SGHTA, CDR2 FQGNSA. The junction had 5 bases not matched to a gene; V was cut back by 5 bases and J by 5 bases.

This clonotype was detected ten times or more. The CDR3 bases are TGCGCCAGCAGTCGGACTAGCGGGATGTACGAGCAGTACTTC. Amino acids: CASSRTSGMYEQYF. This chain connects TRBV5-1 to TRBJ2-7; 12 bases are shared with TRBD2. Unmatched junction bases numbered 4, after V lost 5 bases and J lost 4 bases. The CDR3 contains 14 residues. Germline V lookup: CDR1 SGHRS, CDR2 YFSETQ.

This clonotype was observed many times. The chain couples TRBV5-1 to TRBJ2-3, with D perhaps matching TRBD2 (5 bases). The CDR3 sequence is 16 residues long. In germline, CDR1 is SGHRS, CDR2 YFSETQ. Between the trimmed V and J ends, which lost 0 bases and 0 bases, there was a span of 11 bases. The CDR3 DNA reads TGCGCCAGCAGCTTGGCCTCGCGGGCTAGCACAGATACGCAGTATTTT. This codes for CASSLASRASTDTQYF.

This clonotype was detected ten times or more. The chain couples TRBV6-5 to TRBJ2-5; D remains ambiguous. CDR3 size: 14 residues. CDR1 and CDR2 (germline): MNHEY, SVGAGI. V was cut by 4 bases and J by 7 bases, with 16 bases left in between. CDR3 sequence reads: CASSSLQEILTQYF. The CDR3 region has the DNA TGTGCCAGCAGTTCCTTGCAAGAGATATTGACCCAGTACTTC.

In its sample, this clonotype was seen many times. The chain joins TRBV7-9 to TRBJ1-2, with D uncertain. Germline values: CDR1 SEHNR, CDR2 FQNEAQ (reference sequence). The CDR3 consists of 15 residues. The V gene lost 1 base and the J gene lost 1 base, with 10 bases spanning the gap. CDR3 DNA: TGTGCCAGCAGCTTAGGGTGGGAGCATAACTATGGCTACACCTTC. It translates to CASSLGWEHNYGYTF.

At least ten counts were recorded for this clonotype. The chain uses TRBV5-1 and TRBJ2-7, with D unclear. Germline values: CDR1 SGHRS, CDR2 YFSETQ. Trimming shortened V by 5 bases and J by 2 bases, and 8 bases separated the two germline ends. CDR3 length: 12 residues. CDR3 coding DNA: TGCGCCAGCAGTAATAGAGCCTACGAGCAGTACTTC. Its translation is CASSNRAYEQYF.

This clonotype was seen ten or more times. The genes are TRBV6-4 and TRBJ2-1, with 9 bases matching TRBD2. Germline CDR1 reads MRHNA; CDR2 reads SNTAGT. The CDR3 is 14 amino acids. V lost 5 bases and J lost 3; bases outside the gene matches: 2. The CDR3 loop reads CASSLLAGYNEQFF. DNA of the CDR3: TGTGCCAGCAGTCTACTAGCGGGCTACAATGAGCAGTTCTTC.

This clonotype was picked up many times. This rearrangement joins TRBV6-5 to TRBJ2-7; 10 bases agree with TRBD2. The germline CDR1 and CDR2 sequences are MNHEY and SVGAGI. V was clipped by 4 bases and J by 6 bases; unmatched bases: 9. This CDR3 has 15 amino acids. CDR3 residues: CASSSPSGSTSEQYF. CDR3 nucleotide sequence: TGTGCCAGCAGTTCCCCTAGCGGGAGTACTTCCGAGCAGTACTTC.

This clonotype has a count of ten or more. V is TRBV10-3 and J is TRBJ1-6; 8 bases align to TRBD1. The CDR3 consists of 14 residues. V gave up 6 bases and J gave up 5 bases; unmatched junction bases: 3. Germline values: CDR1 ENHRY, CDR2 SYGVKD. As DNA, the CDR3 is TGTGCCATCAGGGCGGGACAGGATAATTCACCCCTCCACTTT. This sequence encodes CAIRAGQDNSPLHF.

This clonotype showed up many times. This chain connects TRBV5-1 to TRBJ2-2; 8 bases align to TRBD2. Germline V gene data show CDR1 as SGHRS and CDR2 as YFSETQ. Trimming cost V 3 bases and J 5 bases; bases outside gene matches: 15. The CDR3 has 18 amino acids. The CDR3, as DNA: TGCGCCAGCAGCTCAAGACTAAGCGGGGGCCCCAGGACCGGGGAGCTGTTTTTT. Protein: CASSSRLSGGPRTGELFF.

This clonotype was seen repeatedly, ten times or more. The chain is built from TRBV12-3 or TRBV12-4 and TRBJ1-1; D unclear. The CDR3 is made up of 11 amino acids. The V gene lost 5 bases and the J gene lost 1 base, with 2 bases spanning the gap. The CDR3 DNA follows: TGTGCCAGCAGTAAGAACACTGAAGCTTTCTTT. This sequence encodes CASSKNTEAFF.

Many counts were recorded for this clonotype. J is TRBJ2-6 and V is TRBV28; D unclear. Germline V gene data show CDR1 as MDHEN and CDR2 as SYDVKM. Trimming pared 3 bases from V and 2 bases from J, leaving 2 bases between. The CDR3 consists of 13 residues. The CDR3, as DNA: TGTGCCAGCAGTTTCGCTGGGGCCAACGTCCTGACTTTC. Its translation: CASSFAGANVLTF.

On this clonotype itself: The junction departs from germline at one end; a sequencing error may be responsible. This chain uses TRBV6-1 with TRBJ1-5, with 7 bases lining up with TRBD1. The CDR3 is made up of 15 amino acids. Germline V gene lookup returns CDR1 MNHNS and CDR2 SASEGT. CDR3 nucleotide sequence: TGTGCCAGCAGAAGACAGGGTGCGGGGCGTCAGCCCCAGAATTTT. This sequence encodes CASRRQGAGRQPQNF.